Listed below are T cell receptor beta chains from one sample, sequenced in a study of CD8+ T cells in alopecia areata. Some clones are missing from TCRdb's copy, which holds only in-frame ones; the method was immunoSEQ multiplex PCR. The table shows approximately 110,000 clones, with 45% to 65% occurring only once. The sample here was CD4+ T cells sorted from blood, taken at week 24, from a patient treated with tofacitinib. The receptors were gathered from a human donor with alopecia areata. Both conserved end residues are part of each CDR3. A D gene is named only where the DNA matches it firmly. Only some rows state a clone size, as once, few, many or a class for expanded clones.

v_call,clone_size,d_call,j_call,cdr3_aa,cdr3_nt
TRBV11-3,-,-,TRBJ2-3,CASSPVGGITDTQYF,TGTGCCAGCAGCCCGGTCGGGGGTATCACAGATACGCAGTATTTT
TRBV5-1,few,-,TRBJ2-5,CASSATGMGIETQYF,TGCGCCAGCAGCGCCACAGGGATGGGGATAGAGACCCAGTACTTC
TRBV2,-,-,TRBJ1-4,CASWTNVNEKLFF,TGTGCCAGCTGGACAAACGTTAATGAAAAACTGTTTTTT
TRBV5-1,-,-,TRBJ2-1,CASSLNAGVSYNEQFF,TGCGCCAGCAGCTTAAACGCGGGTGTGTCCTACAATGAGCAGTTCTTC
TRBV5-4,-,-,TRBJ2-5,CASSLAQGTQETQYF,TGTGCCAGCAGCCTCGCACAGGGTACGCAAGAGACCCAGTACTTC
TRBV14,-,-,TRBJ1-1,CASSQDWGNTEAFF,TGTGCCAGCAGCCAAGATTGGGGAAACACTGAAGCTTTCTTT
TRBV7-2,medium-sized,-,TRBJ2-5,CASSSQGWETQYF,TGTGCCAGCAGCTCTCAGGGCTGGGAGACCCAGTACTTC
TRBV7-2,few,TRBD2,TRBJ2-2,CASSPAGGRGTGELFF,TGTGCCAGCAGCCCAGCGGGGGGGCGTGGCACCGGGGAGCTGTTTTTT
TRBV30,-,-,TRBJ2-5,CAWSLGGTETQYF,TGTGCCTGGAGTCTAGGAGGAACGGAGACCCAGTACTTC
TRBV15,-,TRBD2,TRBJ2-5,CATSLDLVAGGQETQYF,TGTGCCACCAGCCTAGACTTGGTAGCGGGGGGACAAGAGACCCAGTACTTC
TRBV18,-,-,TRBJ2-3,CASSSSGGSDTQYF,TGTGCCAGCTCATCCTCGGGGGGCTCAGATACGCAGTATTTT
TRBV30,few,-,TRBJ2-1,CAWTRQWANEQFF,TGTGCCTGGACCCGGCAGTGGGCGAATGAGCAGTTCTTC
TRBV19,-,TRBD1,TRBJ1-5,CASNHRGSRSNQPQHF,TGTGCCAGTAACCACAGGGGCTCGAGGAGCAATCAGCCCCAGCATTTT
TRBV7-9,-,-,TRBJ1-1,CASSFPGRLEAFF,TGTGCCAGCAGCTTTCCAGGGCGGCTTGAAGCTTTCTTT
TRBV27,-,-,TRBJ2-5,CASSPRVRETQYF,TGTGCCAGCAGCCCAAGAGTTCGAGAGACCCAGTACTTC
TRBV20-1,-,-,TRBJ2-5,CSAREETQYF,TGCAGTGCTAGAGAGGAGACCCAGTACTTC
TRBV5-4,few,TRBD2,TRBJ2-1,CASSPRTSGGYNEQFF,TGTGCCAGCAGCCCCCGGACTAGCGGGGGCTACAATGAGCAGTTCTTC
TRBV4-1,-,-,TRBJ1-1,CASSQGGSTQAFF,TGCGCCAGCAGCCAAGGGGGATCCACTCAAGCTTTCTTT
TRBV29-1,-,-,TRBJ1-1,CSGGQKNTEAFF,TGCAGCGGAGGACAGAAGAACACTGAAGCTTTCTTT
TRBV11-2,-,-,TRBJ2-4,CASSPPSRAGIQYF,TGTGCCAGCAGCCCCCCCAGTCGCGCTGGCATTCAGTACTTC
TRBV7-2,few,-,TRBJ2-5,CASSRAQETQYF,TGTGCCAGCAGCAGGGCCCAGGAGACCCAGTACTTC
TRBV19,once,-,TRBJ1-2,CASTQRSRGGGYTF,TGTGCCAGTACCCAACGATCTCGAGGGGGAGGCTACACCTTC
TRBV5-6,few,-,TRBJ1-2,CASSRQGYGYTF,TGTGCCAGCAGTAGGCAGGGCTATGGCTACACCTTC
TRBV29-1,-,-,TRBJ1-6,CSAASGPNSPLHF,TGCAGCGCTGCCTCCGGGCCTAATTCACCCCTCCACTTT
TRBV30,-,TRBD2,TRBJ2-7,CAWSGRGGYEQYF,TGTGCCTGGAGCGGGAGGGGGGGCTACGAGCAGTACTTC
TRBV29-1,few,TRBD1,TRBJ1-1,CSVEGQFSGEAFF,TGCAGCGTTGAGGGACAGTTCTCCGGTGAAGCTTTCTTT
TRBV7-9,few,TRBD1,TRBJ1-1,CASSPGTGNVMNTEAFF,TGTGCCAGCAGCCCGGGGACAGGGAACGTCATGAACACTGAAGCTTTCTTT
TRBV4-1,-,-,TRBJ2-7,CASSQGSGSYEQYF,TGCGCCAGCAGCCAAGGCTCAGGGTCCTACGAGCAGTACTTC
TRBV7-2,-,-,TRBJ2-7,CASSFRRGSNYEQYF,TGTGCCAGCAGCTTTCGTCGAGGGTCCAACTACGAGCAGTACTTC
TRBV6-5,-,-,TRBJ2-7,CASSYARVNNEQYF,TGTGCCAGCAGTTACGCCAGGGTGAATAACGAGCAGTACTTC
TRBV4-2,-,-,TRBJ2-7,CASSTDISYEQYF,TGTGCCAGCAGCACAGACATCTCCTACGAGCAGTACTTC
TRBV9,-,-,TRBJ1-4,CASSVDATNEKLFF,TGTGCCAGCAGCGTAGACGCAACTAATGAAAAACTGTTTTTT
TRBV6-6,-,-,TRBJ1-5,CASSYQDGLRQPQHF,TGTGCCAGCAGTTACCAGGACGGCCTCCGGCAGCCCCAGCATTTT
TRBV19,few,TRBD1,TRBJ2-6,CASSTGGGAGANVLTF,TGTGCCAGTAGCACAGGGGGTGGGGCTGGGGCCAACGTCCTGACTTTC
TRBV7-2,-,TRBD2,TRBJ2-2,CASRGRLAGTGELFF,TGTGCCAGCAGGGGTAGACTAGCGGGGACCGGGGAGCTGTTTTTT
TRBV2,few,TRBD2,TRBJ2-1,CASSKRRAGGLHEQFF,TGTGCCAGCAGCAAACGCCGAGCGGGGGGCCTCCATGAGCAGTTCTTC
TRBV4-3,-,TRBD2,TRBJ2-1,CASSQVGLAGYNEQFF,TGCGCCAGCAGCCAAGTGGGGCTAGCGGGCTACAATGAGCAGTTCTTC
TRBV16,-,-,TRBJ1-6,CASSRDLPAATPLHF,TGTGCCAGCAGCCGGGACCTCCCGGCGGCGACACCCCTCCACTTT
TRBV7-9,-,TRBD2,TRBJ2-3,CASSPGTSGGPGDTQYF,TGTGCCAGCAGCCCTGGGACTAGCGGGGGTCCGGGAGATACGCAGTATTTT
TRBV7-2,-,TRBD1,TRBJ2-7,CASSTGQGAYEQYF,TGTGCCAGCAGCACTGGACAGGGGGCCTACGAGCAGTACTTC